This T cell receptor beta chain comes out of a study of blood T cell repertoires in COVID-19. Only in-frame clones appear in the TCRdb table, and some are missing; sequencing was by immunoSEQ multiplex PCR. This sample has about 320,000 clones, with around nine tenths found just once. The J segment lost 8 bases and the V segment lost 4 bases, leaving 12 bases of the junction unmatched. Germline lookup yields CDR1 SGHTS and CDR2 YDEGEE. This CDR3 contains 16 residues. The clonotype originates from a woman between 25 and 40 years old with COVID-19, enrolled during active disease. Source material: peripheral blood. The chain is built from TRBV5-8 and TRBJ1-2; 12 bases map to TRBD1. DNA for the CDR3: TGTGCCAGCAGCCGTCTCCCGGGACAGGGGGCGGGGGGCTACACCTTC. Encoded protein: CASSRLPGQGAGGYTF.